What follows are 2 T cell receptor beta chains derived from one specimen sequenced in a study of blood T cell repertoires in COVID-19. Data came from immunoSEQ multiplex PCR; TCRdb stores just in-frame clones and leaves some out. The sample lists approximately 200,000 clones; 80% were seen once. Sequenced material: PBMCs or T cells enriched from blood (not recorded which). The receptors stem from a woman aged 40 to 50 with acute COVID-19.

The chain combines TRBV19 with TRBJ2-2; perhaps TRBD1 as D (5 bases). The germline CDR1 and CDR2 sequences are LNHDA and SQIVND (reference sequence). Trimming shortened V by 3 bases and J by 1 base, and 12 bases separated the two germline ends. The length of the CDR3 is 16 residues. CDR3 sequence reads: CASSMIGQGNTGELFF. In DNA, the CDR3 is TGTGCCAGTAGTATGATCGGGCAGGGGAACACCGGGGAGCTGTTTTTT. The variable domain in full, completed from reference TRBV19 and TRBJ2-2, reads DGGITQSPKYLFRKEGQNVTLSCEQNLNHDAMYWYRQDPGQGLRLIYYSQIVNDFQKGDIAEGYSVSREKKESFPLTVTSAQKNPTAFYLCASSMIGQGNTGELFFGEGSRLTVL.

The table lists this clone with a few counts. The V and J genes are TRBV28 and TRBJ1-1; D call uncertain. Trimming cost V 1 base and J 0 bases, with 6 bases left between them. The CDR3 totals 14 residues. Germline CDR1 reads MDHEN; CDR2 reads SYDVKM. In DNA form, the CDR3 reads TGTGCCAGCAGTTTATCCGGGGTGAACACTGAAGCTTTCTTT. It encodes CASSLSGVNTEAFF. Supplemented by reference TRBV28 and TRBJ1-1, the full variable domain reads DVKVTQSSRYLVKRTGEKVFLECVQDMDHENMFWYRQDPGLGLRLIYFSYDVKMKEKGDIPEGYSVSREKKERFSLILESASTNQTSMYLCASSLSGVNTEAFFGQGTRLTVV.